The 29 T cell receptor beta chains below were found in one sample sequenced in a study of T-cell reconstitution after alpha-beta-depleted transplantation in children. The library targeted TCRbeta and was prepared with unique molecular identifiers. MiXCR, applied by TCRdb to the PCR reads, yields one record per CDR3 protein. The sample has some 87,000 distinct CDR3 sequences, 15% to 19% seen once. Material: PBMCs, mostly from graft donor cells, obtained 180 days after TCRalphabeta/CD19-depleted stem cell transplant. Receptors were obtained from a male patient aged 2 to 10 who had a stem cell transplant for acute lymphoblastic leukemia, so the T cells may come from the graft donor.

This clonotype was picked up many times. The chain employs TRBV28 and TRBJ1-5; tentatively, D is TRBD1 (5 bases). Germline V lookup: CDR1 MDHEN, CDR2 SYDVKM. The CDR3 is 14 residues long. The V end lost 5 bases, the J end lost 7 bases, and 15 bases lay between the germline ends. This chain's CDR3 is CASSGIGSGQPQHF. CDR3 nucleotides: TGTGCCAGCAGTGGCATAGGGTCAGGGCAGCCCCAGCATTTT.

This clonotype showed up just a few times. CDR3 in DNA: TGTGCCAGCCGGCGGGGACCCACCTACGAGCAGTACTTC. Residues: CASRRGPTYEQYF. The J gene is TRBJ2-7, the V gene TRBV6-6; a weak D match, TRBD2 (6 bases). Trimming stripped 8 bases from V and 2 bases from J, with 13 bases between. CDR3 length: 13 amino acids. From germline, CDR1 is MNHNY and CDR2 SVGAGI (reference sequence).

The chain carries TRBV5-1 and TRBJ2-6; TRBD1 matches 7 bases. The CDR3 runs 16 residues. CDR1 SGHRS and CDR2 YFSETQ come from the germline V gene. The junction had 4 bases not matched to a gene; V was cut back by 4 bases and J by 0 bases. The CDR3 DNA is TGCGCCAGCAGCAGCCAGGGGGTCTCTGGGGCCAACGTCCTGACTTTC. Its protein is CASSSQGVSGANVLTF.

Many counts were recorded for this clonotype. The chain recombines TRBV27 with TRBJ1-2; 8 nucleotides line up with TRBD1. The CDR3 spans 14 residues. V lost 6 bases and J lost 8; bases outside the gene matches: 11. Germline lookup yields CDR1 MNHEY and CDR2 SMNVEV (reference sequence). The DNA of the CDR3 is TGTGCCAGCAGCGACGGACAGGGTGGCTTCGGCTACACCTTC. It encodes CASSDGQGGFGYTF.

The chain employs TRBV20-1 and TRBJ1-6; tentatively, D is TRBD1 (5 bases). CDR1 is DFQATT, CDR2 SNEGSKA, per germline (reference sequence). This CDR3 has 14 amino acids. V was shortened by 5 bases and J by 7 bases, with 15 bases between the two germline ends. DNA for the CDR3: TGCAGTGCTCGCGCAGGGAGTAGCAATTCACCCCTCCACTTT. It codes for CSARAGSSNSPLHF.

The DNA for the CDR3 is TGTGCCAGCAGCTGGGACAGGTCAACTTTCTTT. Its protein product is CASSWDRSTFF. The rearrangement uses TRBV28 and TRBJ1-1; 8 positions agree with TRBD1. Germline V lookup: CDR1 MDHEN, CDR2 SYDVKM. The CDR3 contains 11 residues. V shed 6 bases, J shed 12 bases, and the junction held 6 bases outside the gene matches.

The table lists this clonotype with a few counts. J is TRBJ1-5 and V is TRBV5-1; D is perhaps TRBD1 (5 bases). The CDR3 runs 18 residues. Germline V CDR1 and CDR2: SGHRS, YFSETQ. V lost 4 bases and J lost 0, with 20 bases in between. CDR3 protein: CASSNRDLYGDSNQPQHF. The CDR3 DNA sequence: TGCGCCAGCAGCAACCGGGACCTATACGGGGATAGCAATCAGCCCCAGCATTTT.

This rearrangement joins TRBV7-2 to TRBJ2-3; D unresolved. Trimming pared 2 bases from V and 3 bases from J, leaving 12 bases between. Germline CDR1 is SGHTA and CDR2 is FQGNSA. This CDR3 has 15 amino acids. The CDR3 DNA follows: TGTGCCAGCAGCTTAAGGCTGTCTGGGACAGATACGCAGTATTTT. Protein product: CASSLRLSGTDTQYF.

The chain combines TRBV5-1 with TRBJ2-7, with 9 nucleotides matching TRBD2. Losses at the gene ends were 0 bases for V and 3 bases for J; bases not matched to a gene: 4. The germline V gene encodes CDR1 SGHRS and CDR2 YFSETQ. This CDR3 is built from 15 residues. DNA of the CDR3: TGCGCCAGCAGCTTGGTGGCTAGCGGGAACTACGAGCAGTACTTC. It encodes CASSLVASGNYEQYF.

This clonotype appeared a few times. The chain employs TRBV20-1 and TRBJ2-1; D could derive from TRBD1 or TRBD2 (5 bases each). Trimming left V 6 bases short and J 5 bases short, with 14 bases between. CDR1 and CDR2 (germline): DFQATT, SNEGSKA (reference sequence). This CDR3 has 13 residues. The CDR3 loop is CSAAGTANNEQFF. In nucleotides, the CDR3 is TGCAGTGCGGCCGGGACGGCTAACAATGAGCAGTTCTTC.

The chain uses TRBV5-1 and TRBJ2-5; unclear D gene. V was trimmed by 5 bases and J by 5 bases, leaving 13 bases between them. Per germline, CDR1 SGHRS and CDR2 YFSETQ. The CDR3 spans 13 residues. The CDR3 region has the DNA TGCGCCAGCAGTGGCGGATCGGGTGAGACCCAGTACTTC. Protein product: CASSGGSGETQYF.

This clonotype was counted many times. The J gene is TRBJ1-2, the V gene TRBV20-1; D may be TRBD1 (5 bases). The CDR3 consists of 14 residues. Germline V gives CDR1 DFQATT, CDR2 SNEGSKA (reference sequence). With 2 bases removed from V and 1 base from J, the gap between germline ends came to 11 bases. The CDR3 nucleotides are TGCAGTGCTAGATTGGGGCTAAATAACTATGGCTACACCTTC. Translating it yields CSARLGLNNYGYTF.

The rearrangement links TRBV14 to TRBJ2-3; TRBD2 matches at 10 bases. Germline-derived CDR1 and CDR2 are SGHDN and FVKESK. This CDR3 has 16 amino acids. V dropped 6 bases and J dropped 2; count of bases not matched to a gene: 8. Written as DNA, the CDR3 is TGTGCCAGCAGTGGAAGTAGCGGGGGGATCACAGATACGCAGTATTTT. This sequence encodes CASSGSSGGITDTQYF.

The chain couples TRBV2 to TRBJ1-2, with 10 bases matching TRBD1. The CDR3 sequence is 16 residues long. CDR1 and CDR2 (germline): SNHLY, FYNNEI. Trimming took 4 bases from V and 5 from J; bases not matched to a gene: 10. The CDR3 DNA is TGTGCCAGCAGTGGTACTCTGGGACAGGGGCAATATGGCTACACCTTC. It codes for CASSGTLGQGQYGYTF.

This clonotype was counted between two and nine times. The J gene is TRBJ1-2, the V gene TRBV4-2, with 7 bases identical to TRBD1. V lost 0 bases to trimming and J lost 8 bases; unmatched junction nucleotides: 9. Looked up from germline, CDR1 is LGHNA and CDR2 is YNFKEQ. The CDR3 totals 15 residues. The CDR3 bases are TGTGCCAGCAGCCAAGAAAGGGGGCAGTTGACCGGCTACACCTTC. This encodes CASSQERGQLTGYTF.

This chain uses TRBV7-2 with TRBJ1-1, with no clear D. Trimming took 0 bases from V and 0 from J, leaving 11 bases between them. The length of the CDR3 is 16 residues. CDR1 and CDR2 (germline): SGHTA, FQGNSA. The CDR3 spells CASSLAVGSLNTEAFF. As DNA, the CDR3 is TGTGCCAGCAGCTTAGCTGTTGGCAGCTTGAACACTGAAGCTTTCTTT.

The chain recombines TRBV30 with TRBJ1-3; possible D gene TRBD1, 6 bases. V gave up 4 bases and J gave up 5 bases, with 15 bases separating them. This CDR3 contains 14 residues. Germline CDR1 is GTSNPN and CDR2 is SVGIG (reference sequence). Written as DNA, the CDR3 is TGTGCCTGGATCATCCGGGACATTAGAAACACCATATATTTT. This codes for CAWIIRDIRNTIYF.

J is TRBJ2-1 and V is TRBV5-5; D is unclear. The V gene lost 0 bases and the J gene lost 6 bases, with 10 bases spanning the gap. This CDR3 has 14 amino acids. Germline lookup yields CDR1 SGHKS and CDR2 YYEKEE (reference sequence). This CDR3 is CASSLEPASNEQFF. CDR3 nucleotides: TGTGCCAGCAGCTTGGAGCCAGCCTCCAATGAGCAGTTCTTC.

In its sample, this clonotype was seen once. This chain joins TRBV27 and TRBJ1-5; D not certain. Trimming took off 5 bases at V and 1 base at J, with 6 bases between the two ends. The CDR3 has 13 amino acids. Germline loops: CDR1 MNHEY, CDR2 SMNVEV (reference sequence). The CDR3 here is CASSAASNQPQHF. The CDR3 DNA sequence: TGTGCCAGCAGTGCGGCAAGCAATCAGCCCCAGCATTTT.

V and J are TRBV29-1 and TRBJ2-7, with TRBD2 identical over 11 bases. The CDR3 is 15 residues long. Trimming took 1 base from V and 3 from J; bases not matched to a gene: 5. Germline-derived CDR1 and CDR2 are SQVTM and ANQGSEA. DNA for the CDR3: TGCAGCGTTGAAGCCTTACTAGCGGGGGACTACGAGCAGTACTTC. It translates to CSVEALLAGDYEQYF.

This chain connects TRBV5-6 to TRBJ1-2, with unresolved D. CDR3 length: 12 residues. The V and J ends lost 0 bases and 6 bases respectively, with 6 bases between them. Germline lookup yields CDR1 SGHDT and CDR2 YYEEEE. The CDR3 reads CASSLDGDGYTF. Written as DNA, the CDR3 is TGTGCCAGCAGCTTGGACGGAGATGGCTACACCTTC.

V and J are TRBV5-1 and TRBJ2-6; perhaps TRBD1 as D (6 bases). The CDR3 spans 15 residues. Trimming cost V 2 bases and J 2 bases, with 8 bases left between them. Germline CDR1 SGHRS, CDR2 YFSETQ. The CDR3 loop reads CASSLAGAGANVLTF. CDR3 nucleotides: TGCGCCAGCAGCTTAGCAGGGGCTGGGGCCAACGTCCTGACTTTC.

This clonotype was detected only once. The chain carries TRBV4-2 and TRBJ2-7, with TRBD1 as a possible D gene (6 bases). From germline, CDR1 is LGHNA and CDR2 YNFKEQ. The CDR3 is made up of 15 amino acids. V dropped 0 bases and J dropped 1 base, with 10 bases sitting between them. The CDR3 loop reads CASSQEQGLSYEQYF. CDR3 in DNA: TGTGCCAGCAGCCAAGAACAGGGTCTGTCCTACGAGCAGTACTTC.

The chain has TRBV3-1 and TRBJ1-1, with D uncertain. Germline CDR1 is LGHDT and CDR2 is YNNKEL (reference sequence). V gave up 1 base and J gave up 2 bases, with 17 bases separating them. CDR3 length: 17 amino acids. The chain's CDR3 is CASSQGLPEGVNTEAFF. CDR3 DNA: TGTGCCAGCAGCCAAGGACTTCCGGAAGGAGTTAACACTGAAGCTTTCTTT.

In its sample, this clonotype was seen many times. The chain is built from TRBV7-2 and TRBJ2-1; D unresolved. Germline V gene sequence: CDR1 SGHTA, CDR2 FQGNSA. The CDR3 spans 15 residues. V lost 1 base and J lost 0, with 7 bases in between. CDR3 amino acids: CASSLGASSYNEQFF. CDR3 bases: TGTGCCAGCAGCTTAGGAGCGAGCTCCTACAATGAGCAGTTCTTC.

The rearrangement links TRBV28 to TRBJ2-7, with D tentatively TRBD2 (7 bases). The germline V and J ends were trimmed by 4 bases and 0 bases, with 13 bases remaining between them. CDR1 is MDHEN and CDR2 is SYDVKM in the germline V gene. CDR3 length equals 15 residues. The CDR3 DNA is TGTGCCAGCAGTTCCGGGGGGCCGAACTCCTACGAGCAGTACTTC. This sequence encodes CASSSGGPNSYEQYF.

The chain joins TRBV11-2 to TRBJ2-2, with 16 bases that match TRBD2. The J segment lost 4 bases and the V segment lost 4 bases, leaving 9 bases of the junction unmatched. The CDR3 spans 19 residues. Looked up from germline, CDR1 is SGHAT and CDR2 is FQNNGV. The CDR3 here is CASSSRLGLAGGRTGELFF. CDR3 DNA sequence: TGTGCCAGCAGCTCGCGATTGGGACTAGCGGGGGGGCGCACCGGGGAGCTGTTTTTT.

The chain recombines TRBV7-6 with TRBJ2-3; no reliable D call. V lost 1 base to trimming and J lost 6 bases, with 8 bases between them. The germline V gene encodes CDR1 SGHVS and CDR2 FNYEAQ. CDR3 length equals 13 residues. The CDR3 region is CASSLVPPDTQYF. As DNA, the CDR3 is TGTGCCAGCAGCTTAGTCCCCCCGGATACGCAGTATTTT.

This sequence joins TRBV7-2 and TRBJ1-2, with 8 positions matching TRBD1. V lost 10 bases and J lost 0; bases outside the gene matches: 16. The CDR3 runs to 17 residues. Germline V gives CDR1 SGHTA, CDR2 FQGNSA. For the CDR3, the DNA is TGTGCCACCGTCAACAGGGAAGCCAGGGGGCCTAACTATGGCTACACCTTC. Translated, it gives CATVNREARGPNYGYTF.